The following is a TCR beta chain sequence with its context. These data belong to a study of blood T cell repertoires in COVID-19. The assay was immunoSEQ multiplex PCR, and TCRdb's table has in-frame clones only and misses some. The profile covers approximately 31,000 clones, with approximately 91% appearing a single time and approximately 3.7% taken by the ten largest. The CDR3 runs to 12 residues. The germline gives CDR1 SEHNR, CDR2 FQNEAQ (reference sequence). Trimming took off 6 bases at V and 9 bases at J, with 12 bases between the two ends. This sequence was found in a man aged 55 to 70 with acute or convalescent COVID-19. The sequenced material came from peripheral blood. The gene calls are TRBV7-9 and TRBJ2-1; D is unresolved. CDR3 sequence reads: CASSLTPGEQFF. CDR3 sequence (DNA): TGTGCCAGCAGTCTCACCCCGGGTGAGCAGTTCTTC.